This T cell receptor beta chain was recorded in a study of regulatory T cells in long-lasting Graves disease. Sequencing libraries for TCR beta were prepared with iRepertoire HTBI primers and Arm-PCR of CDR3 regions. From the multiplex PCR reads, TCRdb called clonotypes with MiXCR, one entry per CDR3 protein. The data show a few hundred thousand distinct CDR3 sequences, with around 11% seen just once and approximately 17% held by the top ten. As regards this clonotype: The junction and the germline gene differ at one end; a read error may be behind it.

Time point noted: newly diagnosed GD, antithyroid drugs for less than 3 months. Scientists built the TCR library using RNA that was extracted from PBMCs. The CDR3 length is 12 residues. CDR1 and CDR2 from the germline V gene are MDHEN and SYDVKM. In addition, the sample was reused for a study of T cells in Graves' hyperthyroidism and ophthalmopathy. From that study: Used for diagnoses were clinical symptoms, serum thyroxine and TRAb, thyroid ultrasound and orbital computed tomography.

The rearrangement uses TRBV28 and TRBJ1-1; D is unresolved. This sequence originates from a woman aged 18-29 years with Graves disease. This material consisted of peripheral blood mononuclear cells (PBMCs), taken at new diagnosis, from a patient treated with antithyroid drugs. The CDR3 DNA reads TGTGCCAGCAGTTTAGGCCGGCTGAAGGCCGAGTTT. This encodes CASSLGRLKAEF.